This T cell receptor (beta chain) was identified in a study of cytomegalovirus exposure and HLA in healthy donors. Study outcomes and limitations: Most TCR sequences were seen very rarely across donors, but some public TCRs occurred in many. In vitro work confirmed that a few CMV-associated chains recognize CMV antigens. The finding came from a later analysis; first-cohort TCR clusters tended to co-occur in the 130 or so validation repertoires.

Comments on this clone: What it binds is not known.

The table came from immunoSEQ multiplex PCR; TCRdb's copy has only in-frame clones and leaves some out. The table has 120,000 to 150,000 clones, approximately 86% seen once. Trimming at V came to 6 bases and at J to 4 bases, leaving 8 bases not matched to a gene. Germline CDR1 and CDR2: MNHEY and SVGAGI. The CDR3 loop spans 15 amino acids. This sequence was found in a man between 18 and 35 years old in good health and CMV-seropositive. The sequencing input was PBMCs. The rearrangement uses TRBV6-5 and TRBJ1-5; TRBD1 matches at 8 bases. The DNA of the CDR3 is TGTGCCAGCAGCCCCGACAGGGGTCAAAATCAGCCCCAGCATTTT. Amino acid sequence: CASSPDRGQNQPQHF.